This entry describes one T cell receptor (beta chain). The sample is drawn from a study of blood T cell repertoires in COVID-19. Those enrolled, adults aged about 18 to 95 years, came from some 25 US areas. Trimming cost V 6 bases and J 8 bases; bases outside gene matches: 14. The length of the CDR3 is 17 residues. Germline V gives CDR1 MNHEY, CDR2 SMNVEV (reference sequence). Libraries were prepared by immunoSEQ multiplex PCR; TCRdb keeps only in-frame clonotypes and omits some of them. The sample gives around 220,000 clones, around nine tenths of which show up once; under 2.5% is in the top ten. V usage is TRBV27 and J usage is TRBJ2-1; 12 bases agree with TRBD2. The origin of this receptor is a woman aged 18-29 years who had recovered from COVID-19. Sequencing was done on a sample of PBMCs or T cells enriched from blood (not recorded which). The CDR3 sequence: CASSPRRLAGVGDEQFF. In DNA, the CDR3 is TGTGCCAGCAGCCCTAGGAGACTAGCGGGGGTCGGGGATGAGCAGTTCTTC.